Listed below are T cell receptor beta chains from one sample, sequenced in a study of shared clonotypes between healthy human individuals. Using immunoSEQ multiplex PCR, the repertoire was profiled, and TCRdb retains in-frame clones only, with some absent. The sample records 450,000 to 550,000 clones, about four fifths being singletons. The sample taken for sequencing was PBMCs. Receptors originate from a woman between 40 and 50 years old in good health. Some clones in this sample may be carry-over from other donors' samples. CDR3s leave out the opening cysteine and the closing phenylalanine or tryptophan. Each record gives: D gene, CDR3 length, J gene, V gene, CDR3 protein. D genes are given only for firm matches.

D gene: TRBD2; CDR3 length: 16; J gene: TRBJ2-7; V gene: TRBV2; CDR3 protein: ASSEPSGTSGSWYEQY
D gene: TRBD1; CDR3 length: 12; J gene: TRBJ2-7; V gene: TRBV19; CDR3 protein: ASSQPGQNYEQY
D gene: TRBD1; CDR3 length: 12; J gene: TRBJ1-1; V gene: TRBV30; CDR3 protein: AWRYRGVNTEAF
D gene: .; CDR3 length: 14; J gene: TRBJ2-2; V gene: TRBV6-1; CDR3 protein: ASSEAWGAGTGELF
D gene: .; CDR3 length: 14; J gene: TRBJ2-7; V gene: TRBV28; CDR3 protein: ASNAGGADQTYEQY
D gene: TRBD2; CDR3 length: 14; J gene: TRBJ2-3; V gene: TRBV28; CDR3 protein: ASSSGLDRSTDTQY
D gene: .; CDR3 length: 14; J gene: TRBJ2-7; V gene: TRBV2; CDR3 protein: ASSVEGGGVHYEQY
D gene: .; CDR3 length: 12; J gene: TRBJ2-5; V gene: TRBV29-1; CDR3 protein: SVPVVGGRETQY
D gene: TRBD2; CDR3 length: 14; J gene: TRBJ2-3; V gene: TRBV28; CDR3 protein: ASRGTSGGGTDTQY
D gene: TRBD1; CDR3 length: 12; J gene: TRBJ1-6; V gene: TRBV6-5; CDR3 protein: ASSTGTENSPLH
D gene: TRBD2; CDR3 length: 13; J gene: TRBJ2-2; V gene: TRBV9; CDR3 protein: ASSAGTSYTGELF
D gene: TRBD2; CDR3 length: 14; J gene: TRBJ2-3; V gene: TRBV5-6; CDR3 protein: ASSLASGLSTDTQY
D gene: .; CDR3 length: 9; J gene: .; V gene: TRBV28; CDR3 protein: ASSFGYEQY
D gene: .; CDR3 length: 13; J gene: TRBJ2-7; V gene: TRBV11-2; CDR3 protein: ASSLVGTNSYEQY
D gene: TRBD1; CDR3 length: 12; J gene: TRBJ1-4; V gene: TRBV19; CDR3 protein: ASSIATGAEKLF
D gene: TRBD1; CDR3 length: 13; J gene: TRBJ1-6; V gene: TRBV19; CDR3 protein: ASSARDSNNSPLH
D gene: .; CDR3 length: 14; J gene: TRBJ1-1; V gene: TRBV2; CDR3 protein: ASSGPRWFKNTEAF
D gene: .; CDR3 length: 15; J gene: TRBJ2-1; V gene: TRBV7-8; CDR3 protein: ASSAAERRPSYNEQF
D gene: TRBD2; CDR3 length: 15; J gene: TRBJ2-2; V gene: TRBV4-1; CDR3 protein: ASSQGKAGGSTGELF
D gene: TRBD1; CDR3 length: 13; J gene: TRBJ2-3; V gene: TRBV19; CDR3 protein: ASSTGQGVTDTQY
D gene: TRBD2; CDR3 length: 14; J gene: TRBJ2-3; V gene: TRBV10-3; CDR3 protein: AITLGLAGAPDTQY
D gene: TRBD2; CDR3 length: 16; J gene: TRBJ2-1; V gene: TRBV9; CDR3 protein: ASSPGGIPGGRSAEQF
D gene: .; CDR3 length: 11; J gene: TRBJ1-1; V gene: TRBV6-5; CDR3 protein: ASSRQTYTEAF
D gene: .; CDR3 length: 11; J gene: TRBJ1-2; V gene: TRBV6-5; CDR3 protein: ASSTGADYGYT
D gene: TRBD1; CDR3 length: 13; J gene: TRBJ2-2; V gene: TRBV9; CDR3 protein: ASSVEGQGSGELF
D gene: TRBD2; CDR3 length: 14; J gene: TRBJ2-2; V gene: TRBV5-4; CDR3 protein: ASSRGASGAGGELF
D gene: .; CDR3 length: 12; J gene: TRBJ1-1; V gene: TRBV18; CDR3 protein: ASSPGISDTEAF
D gene: .; CDR3 length: 15; J gene: TRBJ2-1; V gene: TRBV11-2; CDR3 protein: ASSLGYLSSAYNEQF
D gene: TRBD2; CDR3 length: 14; J gene: TRBJ2-5; V gene: TRBV11-2; CDR3 protein: ASSPGTSGIGETQY
D gene: .; CDR3 length: 13; J gene: TRBJ2-7; V gene: TRBV7-2; CDR3 protein: ASSLEAQNPYEQY
D gene: .; CDR3 length: 13; J gene: TRBJ2-3; V gene: TRBV11-3; CDR3 protein: ASSSGSGRTDTQY
D gene: .; CDR3 length: 10; J gene: TRBJ1-2; V gene: TRBV19; CDR3 protein: ASSYRDYGYT
D gene: .; CDR3 length: 12; J gene: TRBJ1-3; V gene: TRBV7-8; CDR3 protein: ASSATVSGNTIY
D gene: .; CDR3 length: 13; J gene: TRBJ2-1; V gene: TRBV7-2; CDR3 protein: ASSLAEFSYNEQF